This TCR beta chain was found in a study of cytomegalovirus exposure and HLA in healthy donors. The CDR3 has 15 amino acids. V was clipped by 6 bases and J by 2 bases; unmatched bases: 8. Germline CDR1 MNHEY, CDR2 SVGAGI. Study-wide points: The study carried out a later analysis of TCR beta sequences. It associated approximately 17,000 of them with specific HLA alleles at a false discovery rate of 0.05.

Both 60 Vbeta primers and 13 Jbeta primers went into the PCR. Produced via immunoSEQ multiplex PCR; TCRdb's table is partial and in-frame only. The data hold some 100,000 clones, with 65% to 85% observed a single time. To note about this clone: Its antigen is unknown.

This TCR derives from a man aged 50 or older in good health and CMV-seropositive. The chain links TRBV6-5 to TRBJ1-1; 8 positions match TRBD1. The specimen sequenced was PBMCs. The CDR3 DNA reads as TGTGCCAGCAGCAACTCACAGGGGGTCAACACTGAAGCTTTCTTT. It is translated as CASSNSQGVNTEAFF.